Here is one T cell receptor (beta chain) with its context. Its matching antigen is unknown. The source of the sample is a study of CD8 T cells in ankylosing spondylitis. TCRdb ran MiXCR on the 5' RACE reads and lists one entry per CDR3 protein. The sample consists of 800,000 to 900,000 distinct CDR3 sequences, 12% of them appearing once. Study findings and constraints: Among TCR beta sequences, a motif of roughly 8 highly homologous variants appeared characteristic of ankylosing spondylitis blood. Previously reported in reactive arthritis synovial fluid and blood were some of the motif variants. Reports say disease-linked clones showed up significantly more in matched ankylosing spondylitis synovial fluid.

Germline loops: CDR1 SGHTA, CDR2 FQGNSA. The CDR3 loop spans 16 amino acids. V shed 4 bases and J shed 0 bases, with 12 bases lying between them. Sample: blood, either unsorted or a sorted T cell fraction (not recorded which). The origin of this receptor is a male donor with ankylosing spondylitis. The chain couples TRBV7-2 to TRBJ1-4; D not certain. The CDR3 DNA reads as TGTGCCAGCAGCTCCCAGGACTATGCAACTAATGAAAAACTGTTTTTT. Its protein product is CASSSQDYATNEKLFF.